This T cell receptor (beta chain) is from a study of cytomegalovirus exposure and HLA in healthy donors. Broader study findings: For cytomegalovirus status, the classifier reportedly gave diagnoses with high specificity and sensitivity. The study labeled fewer than 200 TCR beta chains cytomegalovirus-associated.

Concerning this clone: What it binds is unknown.

The protocol was immunoSEQ multiplex PCR, while the TCRdb copy is restricted to in-frame clones and leaves out a portion. The sample consists of about 220,000 clones, around nine tenths of them appearing once. V shed 7 bases and J 1 base; nucleotides not matched to a gene: 26. This CDR3 is 20 amino acids long. Germline CDR1 SGHNT, CDR2 YYREEE (reference sequence). The chain couples TRBV5-4 to TRBJ2-7, with TRBD2 matching 7 bases. This TCR derives from a woman aged 18-30 years in good health and CMV-seronegative. The specimen sequenced was PBMCs. The CDR3 loop is CASPGYLGEGPWMRSYEQYF. The DNA of the CDR3 is TGTGCCAGCCCTGGCTACTTGGGGGAGGGGCCCTGGATGAGATCCTACGAGCAGTACTTC.